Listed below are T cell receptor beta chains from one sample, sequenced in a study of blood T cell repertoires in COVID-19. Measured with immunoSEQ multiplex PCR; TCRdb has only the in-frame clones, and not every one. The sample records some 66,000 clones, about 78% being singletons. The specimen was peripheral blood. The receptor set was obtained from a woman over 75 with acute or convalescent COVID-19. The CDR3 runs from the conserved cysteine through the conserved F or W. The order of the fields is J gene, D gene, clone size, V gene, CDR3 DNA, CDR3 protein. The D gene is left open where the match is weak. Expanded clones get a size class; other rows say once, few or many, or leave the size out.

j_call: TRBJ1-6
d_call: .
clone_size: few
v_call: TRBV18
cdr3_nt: TGTGCCAGCTCACTGGACAGTCATAATTCACCCCTCCACTTT
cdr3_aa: CASSLDSHNSPLHF

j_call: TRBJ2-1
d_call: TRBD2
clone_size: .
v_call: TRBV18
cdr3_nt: TGTGCCAGCTCACCCCCAGGACTAGCGGCCTCGGGGGAGCAGTTCTTC
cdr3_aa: CASSPPGLAASGEQFF

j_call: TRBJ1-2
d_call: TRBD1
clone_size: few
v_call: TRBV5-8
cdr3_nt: TGTGCCAGCAGCTTCGGGGACAGGGTTGATGGCTACACCTTC
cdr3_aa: CASSFGDRVDGYTF

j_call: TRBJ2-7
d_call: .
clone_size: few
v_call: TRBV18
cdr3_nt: TGTGCCAGCTCACCCGGACAGATCGGAACCTACGAGCAGTACTTC
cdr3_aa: CASSPGQIGTYEQYF

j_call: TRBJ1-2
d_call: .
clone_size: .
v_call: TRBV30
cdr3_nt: TGTGCCTGGAACCCCGGGGTGGATGGCTACACCTTC
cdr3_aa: CAWNPGVDGYTF

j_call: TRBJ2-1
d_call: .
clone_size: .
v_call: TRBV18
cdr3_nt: TGTGCCAGCTCACTGGGTTCGGGCAATGAGCAGTTCTTC
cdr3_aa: CASSLGSGNEQFF

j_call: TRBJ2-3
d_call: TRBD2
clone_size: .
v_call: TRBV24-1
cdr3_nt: TGTGCCACCAGTGATCCTGGACTAGCGGGAGGGTTCTTAAGCACAGATACGCAGTATTTT
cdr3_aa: CATSDPGLAGGFLSTDTQYF

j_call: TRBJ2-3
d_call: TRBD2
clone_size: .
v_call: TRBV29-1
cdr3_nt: TGCAGCGTTGTGGGGAACAAGGGACTAGCGGGAGGTCGGTCAGATACGCAGTATTTT
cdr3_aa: CSVVGNKGLAGGRSDTQYF

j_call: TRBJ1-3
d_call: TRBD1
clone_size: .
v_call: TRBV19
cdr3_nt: TGTGCCAGTAGTGGACTGAACCGGGACAGGGCTGGAAACACCATATATTTT
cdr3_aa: CASSGLNRDRAGNTIYF

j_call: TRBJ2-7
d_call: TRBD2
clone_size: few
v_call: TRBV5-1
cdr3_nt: TGCGCCAGCAGCTTGGCTGGGCGGGAGGGCCGGTGGGAGCAGTACTTC
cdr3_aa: CASSLAGREGRWEQYF

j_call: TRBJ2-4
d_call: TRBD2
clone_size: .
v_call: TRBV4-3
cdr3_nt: TGCGCCAGCAGCCAAGAACGGGGGGGGGTAGGACTAGCGGGAGCTCAGGGAAACATTCAGTACTTC
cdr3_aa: CASSQERGGVGLAGAQGNIQYF

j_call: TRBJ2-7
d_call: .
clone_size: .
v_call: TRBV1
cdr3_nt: TGCACCAGCAGGCTCCTCGGGGGTACCTACGAGCAGTACTTC
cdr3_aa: CTSRLLGGTYEQYF

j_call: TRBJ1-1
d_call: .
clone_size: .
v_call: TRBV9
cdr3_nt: TGTGCCAGCAGCCCTAGGACAAACACTGAAGCTTTCTTT
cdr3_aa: CASSPRTNTEAFF

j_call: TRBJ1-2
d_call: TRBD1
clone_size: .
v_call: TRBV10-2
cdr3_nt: TGCGCCAGCAGTACGGGACAGGGGGCCTTCTATGGCTACACCTTC
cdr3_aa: CASSTGQGAFYGYTF

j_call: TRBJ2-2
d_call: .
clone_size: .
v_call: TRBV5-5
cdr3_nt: TGTGCCAGCAGTTCGGACACAGGGATGTACACCGGGGAGCTGTTTTTT
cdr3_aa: CASSSDTGMYTGELFF

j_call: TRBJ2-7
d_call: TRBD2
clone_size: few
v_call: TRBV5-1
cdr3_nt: TGCGCCAAATCTAGCGGGAGTTACGAGCAGTACTTC
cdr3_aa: CAKSSGSYEQYF

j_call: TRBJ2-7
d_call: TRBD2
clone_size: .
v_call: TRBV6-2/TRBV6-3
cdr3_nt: TGTGCCAGCAGTCCCGGCGGGAGGGGAGTAACGGAGCAGTACTTC
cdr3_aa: CASSPGGRGVTEQYF

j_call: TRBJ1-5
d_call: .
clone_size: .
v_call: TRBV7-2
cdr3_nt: TGTGCCAGCAGCTTAGCCCCCGTTCAGCCCCAGCATTTT
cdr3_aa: CASSLAPVQPQHF

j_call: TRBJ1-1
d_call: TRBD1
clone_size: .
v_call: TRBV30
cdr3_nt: TGTGCCTGGAGTACCCCGGGACAGGGTCGGAGGAACACTGAAGCTTTCTTT
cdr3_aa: CAWSTPGQGRRNTEAFF

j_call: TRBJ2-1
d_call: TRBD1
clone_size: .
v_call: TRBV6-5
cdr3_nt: TGTGCCAGCAGTTACGAGTACAGGGGTTACAATGAGCAGTTCTTC
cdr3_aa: CASSYEYRGYNEQFF

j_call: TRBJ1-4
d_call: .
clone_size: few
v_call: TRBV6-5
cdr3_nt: TGTGCCAGCAGTCGTAAACGGGACGCGGGGGAAAAACTGTTTTTT
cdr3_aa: CASSRKRDAGEKLFF

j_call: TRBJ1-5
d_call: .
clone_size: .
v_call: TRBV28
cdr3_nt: TGTGCCAGCAGTCAGACCGCGGACAATCAGCCCCAGCATTTT
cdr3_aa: CASSQTADNQPQHF

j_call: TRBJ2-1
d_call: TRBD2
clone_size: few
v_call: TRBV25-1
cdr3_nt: TGTGCCAGCGGATACGGGACTAGCAAAGCTAGCAATGAGCAGTTCTTC
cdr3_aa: CASGYGTSKASNEQFF

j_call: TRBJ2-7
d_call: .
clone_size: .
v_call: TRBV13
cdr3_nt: TGTGCCAGCAGCTTAGCGTCTGCAGGGCTTAGCGAGCAGTACTTC
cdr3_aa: CASSLASAGLSEQYF

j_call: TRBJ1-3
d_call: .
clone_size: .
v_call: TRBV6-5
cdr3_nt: TGTGCCAGCAGTTCCCTGGGCGGGGAAGGCACCATATATTTT
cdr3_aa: CASSSLGGEGTIYF

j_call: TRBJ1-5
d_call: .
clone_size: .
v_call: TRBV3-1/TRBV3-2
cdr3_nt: TGTGCCAGCAGCCTAGAGAGTACAGGGAGTATCCGCAATCAGCCCCAGCATTTT
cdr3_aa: CASSLESTGSIRNQPQHF

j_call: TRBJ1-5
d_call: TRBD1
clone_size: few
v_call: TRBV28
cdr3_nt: TGTGCCAGCAGCTGGGACAGTCGGGGCAATCAGCCCCAGCATTTT
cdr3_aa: CASSWDSRGNQPQHF

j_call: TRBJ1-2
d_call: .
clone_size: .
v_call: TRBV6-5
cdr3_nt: TGTGCCAGCAGTCAGACAGGCGCTTATGGCTACACCTTC
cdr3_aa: CASSQTGAYGYTF

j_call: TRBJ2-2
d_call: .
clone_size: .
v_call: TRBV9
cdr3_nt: TGTGCCAGCAGCGTAGATGGGCCGAACACCGGGGAGCTGTTTTTT
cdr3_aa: CASSVDGPNTGELFF

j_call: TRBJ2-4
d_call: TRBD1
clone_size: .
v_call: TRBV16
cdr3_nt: TGTGCCAGCAGCCAATCAGGACAGGGTGGCTCTAAAAACATTCAGTACTTC
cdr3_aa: CASSQSGQGGSKNIQYF

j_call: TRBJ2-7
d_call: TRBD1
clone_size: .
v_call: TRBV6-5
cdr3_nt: TGTGCCGGTGGGACAGGGGGCTACGAGCAGTACTTC
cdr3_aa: CAGGTGGYEQYF

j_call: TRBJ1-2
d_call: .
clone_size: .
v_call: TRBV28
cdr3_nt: TGTGCCAGCAGTTTAACAGGGTTGGACTATGGCTACACCTTC
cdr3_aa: CASSLTGLDYGYTF

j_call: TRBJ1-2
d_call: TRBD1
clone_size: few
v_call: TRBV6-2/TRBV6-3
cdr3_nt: TGTGCCAGCAGCTTGATGGACAGGCGCTATGGCTACACCTTC
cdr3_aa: CASSLMDRRYGYTF

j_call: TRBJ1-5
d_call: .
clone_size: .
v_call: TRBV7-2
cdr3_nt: TGTGCCAGCAGCTCCCGTGTGGGGGCGGCCCAGCATTTT
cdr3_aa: CASSSRVGAAQHF

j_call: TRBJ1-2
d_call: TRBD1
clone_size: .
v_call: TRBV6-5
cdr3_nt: TGTGCCAGCAGCGCACAGGGGAGGACCTGGGGTGGCTACACCTTC
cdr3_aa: CASSAQGRTWGGYTF

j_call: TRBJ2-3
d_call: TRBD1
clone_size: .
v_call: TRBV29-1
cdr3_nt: TGCAGCGTTGTGCCGATCAGGGGGCATACAGATACGCAGTATTTT
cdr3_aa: CSVVPIRGHTDTQYF

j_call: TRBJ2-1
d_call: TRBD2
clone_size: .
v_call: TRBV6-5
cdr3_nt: TGTGCCAGCAGTCTAACGGGACTAGCTAACAATGAGCAGTTCTTC
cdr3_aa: CASSLTGLANNEQFF

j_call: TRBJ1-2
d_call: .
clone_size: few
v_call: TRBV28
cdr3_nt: TGTGCCAGCCTCATGGGGGGTGACTATGGCTACACCTTC
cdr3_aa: CASLMGGDYGYTF

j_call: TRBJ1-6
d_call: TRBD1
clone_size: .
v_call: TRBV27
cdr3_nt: TGTGCCAGCAGGGACAGGGGTGTTTATAATTCACCCCTCCACTTT
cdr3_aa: CASRDRGVYNSPLHF

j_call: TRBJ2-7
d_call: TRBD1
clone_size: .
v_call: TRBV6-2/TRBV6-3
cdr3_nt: TGTGCCAGCAGTTACGGGACAGGACCCCCAACGCATTCCTACGAGCAGTACTTC
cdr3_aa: CASSYGTGPPTHSYEQYF

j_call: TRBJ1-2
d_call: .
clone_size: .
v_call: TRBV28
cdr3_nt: TGTGCCAGCAGACCCGGGTCCCTCTATGGCTACACCTTC
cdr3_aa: CASRPGSLYGYTF

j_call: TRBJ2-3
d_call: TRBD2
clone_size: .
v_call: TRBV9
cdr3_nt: TGTGCCAGCAGCGTAGGTAGCGGGAGAGGTTCAGATACGCAGTATTTT
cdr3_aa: CASSVGSGRGSDTQYF

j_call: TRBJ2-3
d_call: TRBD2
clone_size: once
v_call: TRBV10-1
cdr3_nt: TGCGCCAGCAGTGAGAATCTAGCGGTTACTAGCACAGATACGCAGTATTTT
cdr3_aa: CASSENLAVTSTDTQYF

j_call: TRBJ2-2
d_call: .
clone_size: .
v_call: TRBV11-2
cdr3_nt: TGTGCCAGCAGCTTTGAACTTTATAACACCGGGGAGCTGTTTTTT
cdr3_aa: CASSFELYNTGELFF

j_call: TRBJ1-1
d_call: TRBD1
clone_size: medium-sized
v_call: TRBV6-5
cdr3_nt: TGTGCCAGCAGTCTACAGGGGACAGCTGAAGCTTTCTTT
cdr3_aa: CASSLQGTAEAFF